Listed below are T cell receptor beta chains from one sample, sequenced in a study of blood T cell repertoires in COVID-19. Sequencing was performed with immunoSEQ multiplex PCR; in TCRdb, only in-frame clones are kept and a portion is missing. Among approximately 46,000 clones listed, around 80% were seen once. Material: peripheral blood. The receptors shown here come from a human donor in a cohort sampled during active COVID-19. CDR3s include the opening cysteine and the closing phenylalanine or tryptophan.

v_gene	j_gene	CDR3aa
TRBV11-3	TRBJ2-2	CASSSPGQRHTGELFF
TRBV30	TRBJ2-3	CAWSLEWYGSTDTQYF
TRBV5-6	TRBJ2-6	CASSRVRQLSGANVLTF
TRBV5-4	TRBJ1-1	CAIHRGQNTEAFF
TRBV6-6	TRBJ2-7	CASRRQDYEQYF
TRBV7-2	TRBJ2-7	CASSGDSSYEQYF
TRBV7-2	TRBJ2-2	CASSLSRSGKGGELFF
TRBV3-1/TRBV3-2	TRBJ2-2	CASESGRTGELFF
TRBV19	TRBJ2-5	CASSSGRAGETQYF
TRBV5-6	TRBJ2-2	CASSFGAANTGELFF
TRBV18	TRBJ2-7	CASSPAFAGAKQYF
TRBV7-2	TRBJ2-1	CASSLAPAGGGANEQFF
TRBV2	TRBJ2-7	CASSDSIIYEQYF
TRBV28	TRBJ1-5	CASSRPDRGRSQPQHF
TRBV7-8	TRBJ2-7	CASSFQGTSGGTYEQYF
TRBV4-1	TRBJ2-7	CASSVGLAGGYEQYF
TRBV28	TRBJ2-2	CASSTQGDTGELFF
TRBV28	TRBJ2-7	CASQPQAPYEQYF
TRBV19	TRBJ1-3	CASSIVPQISGNTIYF
TRBV7-2	TRBJ2-3	CASSLDRSFTDTQYF
TRBV7-2	TRBJ1-4	CASSPSPNEKLFF
TRBV5-4	TRBJ1-4	CASRPGVGTNEKLFF
TRBV6-2/TRBV6-3	TRBJ2-1	CASSSAGTSYNEQFF
TRBV7-2	TRBJ2-4	CASSPGPRGIYF
TRBV10-1	TRBJ2-1	CASSSLAGDEQFF